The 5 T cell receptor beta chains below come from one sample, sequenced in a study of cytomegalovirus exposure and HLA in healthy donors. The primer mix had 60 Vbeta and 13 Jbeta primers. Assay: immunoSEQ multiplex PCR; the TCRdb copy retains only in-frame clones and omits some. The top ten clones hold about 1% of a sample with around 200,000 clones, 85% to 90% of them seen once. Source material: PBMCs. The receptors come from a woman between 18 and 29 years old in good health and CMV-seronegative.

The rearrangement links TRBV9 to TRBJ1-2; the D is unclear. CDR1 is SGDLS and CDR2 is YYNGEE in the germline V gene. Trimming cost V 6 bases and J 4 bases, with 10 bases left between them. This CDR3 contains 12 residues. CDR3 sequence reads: CASTGVPYGYTF. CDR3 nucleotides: TGTGCCAGCACCGGGGTCCCCTATGGCTACACCTTC.

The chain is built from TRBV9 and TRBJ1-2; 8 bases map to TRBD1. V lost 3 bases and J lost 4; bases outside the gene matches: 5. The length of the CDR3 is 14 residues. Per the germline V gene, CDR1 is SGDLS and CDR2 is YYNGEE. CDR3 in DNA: TGTGCCAGCAGCGCGGACAGGGCCACCTATGGCTACACCTTC. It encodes CASSADRATYGYTF.

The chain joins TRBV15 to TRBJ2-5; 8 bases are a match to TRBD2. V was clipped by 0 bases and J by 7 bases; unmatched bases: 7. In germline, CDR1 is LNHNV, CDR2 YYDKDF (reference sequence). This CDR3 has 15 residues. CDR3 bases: TGTGCCACCAGCAGAGAACGGGAGGGAGCAGCGACCCAGTACTTC. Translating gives CATSREREGAATQYF.

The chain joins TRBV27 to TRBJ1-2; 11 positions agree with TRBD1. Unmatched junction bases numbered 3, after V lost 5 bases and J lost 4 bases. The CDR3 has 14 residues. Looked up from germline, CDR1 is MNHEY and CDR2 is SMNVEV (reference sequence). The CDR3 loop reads CASSRDRGIYGYTF. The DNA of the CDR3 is TGTGCCAGCAGTCGGGACAGGGGGATCTATGGCTACACCTTC.

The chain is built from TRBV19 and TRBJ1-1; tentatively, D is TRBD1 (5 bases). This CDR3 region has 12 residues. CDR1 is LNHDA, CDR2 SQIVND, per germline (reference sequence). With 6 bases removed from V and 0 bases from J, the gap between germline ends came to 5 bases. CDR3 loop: CASRDMNTEAFF. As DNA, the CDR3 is TGTGCCAGTAGGGACATGAACACTGAAGCTTTCTTT.